Below, 6 T cell receptor beta chains from the same sample are listed, as sequenced in a study of T-cell reconstitution after alpha-beta-depleted transplantation in children (TCRdb year 2016). Library method: PCR. These reads were obtained on an Illumina HiSeq 2500. Molecular barcoding was employed in the preparation of TCR libraries, with unique molecular identifiers being used to normalize TCRbeta repertoire quantification. Through fastp at Q25 and MiXCR, TCRdb rebuilt clones from the public reads, retaining in-frame beta chains. Records with the same CDR3 protein are collapsed into one entry carrying the most frequent genes and DNA. The table for this sample lists hundreds of thousands of distinct CDR3 sequences; more than 20% of them were counted only once. Jointly, the top ten make up roughly 5% of the sample. The treatment or condition label of this sample denotes: allogeneic hematopoietic cell transplantation with graft depleted of TCRalphabeta T cells and CD19 B cells.

This sample comprised PBMCs, mostly from graft donor cells, obtained 360 days after TCRalphabeta/CD19-depleted stem cell transplant. The receptors shown here come from a female patient aged 2 to 10 who had a stem cell transplant for congenital amegakaryocytic thrombocytopenia, so the T cells may come from the graft donor.

This clonotype was seen a few times. Germline and junction disagree at one end, which may indicate a read error. V and J are TRBV7-9 and TRBJ1-5; 7 bases align to TRBD1. The CDR3 runs to 15 residues. Germline values: CDR1 SEHNR, CDR2 FQNEAQ (reference sequence). CDR3 bases: TGTGCCAGCAGCTTAACAGGACAGGTCAATCAGCCACAGCATTTT. It specifies CASSLTGQVNQPQHF.

The rearrangement uses TRBV10-3 and TRBJ2-3; D not resolved. The CDR3 contains 15 residues. V was pared by 0 bases and J by 0 bases, with 7 bases between. The germline gives CDR1 ENHRY, CDR2 SYGVKD. In DNA, the CDR3 is TGTGCCATCAGTGAGTCTCCACCTAGCACAGATACGCAGTATTTT. Residues: CAISESPPSTDTQYF.

This clonotype was detected only a few times. The chain joins TRBV5-1 to TRBJ1-1, with 9 bases aligning to TRBD1. V lost 4 bases and J lost 3; bases outside the gene matches: 7. This CDR3 comprises 15 residues. Germline CDR1 and CDR2: SGHRS and YFSETQ. The CDR3 here is CASSAGTGRYTEAFF. The CDR3 DNA sequence: TGCGCCAGCAGCGCCGGGACAGGGAGGTACACTGAAGCTTTCTTT.

This clonotype showed up many times. J is TRBJ2-7 and V is TRBV10-2, with D possibly TRBD2 on 6 matching bases. The CDR3 runs to 12 residues. V was cut by 4 bases and J by 12 bases, with 16 bases left in between. Germline CDR1 and CDR2: WSHSY and SAAADI. The CDR3 spells CASSGNNRDLYF. CDR3 DNA: TGCGCCAGCAGTGGTAACAATAGGGACTTGTACTTC.

This clonotype was observed at least ten times. V is TRBV7-9 and J is TRBJ1-6; 9 positions agree with TRBD1. The V and J ends lost 1 base and 9 bases, in that order; junction bases with no gene match: 1. The germline CDR1 and CDR2 sequences are SEHNR and FQNEAQ (reference sequence). The CDR3 has 14 residues. Here the CDR3 DNA reads TGTGCCAGCAGCTTAGGGACAGGGGTTTCACCCCTCCACTTT. Translated, it gives CASSLGTGVSPLHF.

The chain is built from TRBV28 and TRBJ2-7; D not certain. This CDR3 has 12 residues. Trimming removed 6 bases at V and 8 bases at J, with 14 bases between. Per germline, CDR1 MDHEN and CDR2 SYDVKM. The CDR3 region has the DNA TGTGCCAGCAGGGTGGGGAACGGACAGCAGTACTTC. Its protein product is CASRVGNGQQYF.